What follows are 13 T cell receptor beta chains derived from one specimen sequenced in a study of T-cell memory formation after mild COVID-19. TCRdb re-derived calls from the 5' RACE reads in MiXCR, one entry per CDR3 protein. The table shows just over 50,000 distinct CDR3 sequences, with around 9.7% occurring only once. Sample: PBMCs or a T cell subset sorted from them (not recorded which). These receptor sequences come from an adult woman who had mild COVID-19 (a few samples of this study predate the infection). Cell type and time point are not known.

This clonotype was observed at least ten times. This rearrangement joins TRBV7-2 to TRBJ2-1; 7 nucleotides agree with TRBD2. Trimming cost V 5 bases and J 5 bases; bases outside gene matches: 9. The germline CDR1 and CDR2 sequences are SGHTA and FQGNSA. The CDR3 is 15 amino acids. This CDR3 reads CASSPALAPNNEQFF. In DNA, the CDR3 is TGTGCCAGCAGCCCAGCACTAGCGCCCAACAATGAGCAGTTCTTC.

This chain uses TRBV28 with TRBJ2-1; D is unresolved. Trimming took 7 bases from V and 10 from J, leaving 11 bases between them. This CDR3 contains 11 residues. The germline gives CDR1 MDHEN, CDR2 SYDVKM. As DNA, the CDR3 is TGTGCCAGCACCGACTTCAAGGAGCAGTTCTTC. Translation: CASTDFKEQFF.

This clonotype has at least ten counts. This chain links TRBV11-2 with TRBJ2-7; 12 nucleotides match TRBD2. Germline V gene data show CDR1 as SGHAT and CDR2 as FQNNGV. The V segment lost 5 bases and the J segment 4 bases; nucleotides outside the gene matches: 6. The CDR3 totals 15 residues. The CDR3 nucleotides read TGTGCCAGCAGCCGGACTAGCGGGAAGTTGTACGAGCAGTACTTC. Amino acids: CASSRTSGKLYEQYF.

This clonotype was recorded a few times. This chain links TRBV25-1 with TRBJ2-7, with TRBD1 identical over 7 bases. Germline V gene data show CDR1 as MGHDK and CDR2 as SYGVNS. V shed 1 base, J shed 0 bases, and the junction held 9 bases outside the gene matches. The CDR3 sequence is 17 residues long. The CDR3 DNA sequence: TGTGCCAGCAGTGAATCGGGTGGGGCAGGGGGCTCCTACGAGCAGTACTTC. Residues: CASSESGGAGGSYEQYF.

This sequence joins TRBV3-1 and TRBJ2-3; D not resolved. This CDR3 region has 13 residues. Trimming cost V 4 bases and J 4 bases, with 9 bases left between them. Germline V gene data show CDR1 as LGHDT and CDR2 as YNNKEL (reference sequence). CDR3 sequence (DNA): TGTGCCAGCAGCCGCCAGCACGCAGATACGCAGTATTTT. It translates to CASSRQHADTQYF.

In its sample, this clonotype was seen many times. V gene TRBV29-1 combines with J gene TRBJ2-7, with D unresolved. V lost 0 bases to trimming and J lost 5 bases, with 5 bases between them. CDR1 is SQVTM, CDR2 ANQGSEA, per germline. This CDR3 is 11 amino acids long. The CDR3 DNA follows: TGCAGCGTTGAAGATCCGGACGAGCAGTACTTC. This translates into CSVEDPDEQYF.

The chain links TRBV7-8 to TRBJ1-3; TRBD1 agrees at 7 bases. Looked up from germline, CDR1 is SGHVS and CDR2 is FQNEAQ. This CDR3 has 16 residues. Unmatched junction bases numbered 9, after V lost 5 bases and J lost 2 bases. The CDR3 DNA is TGTGCCAGCAGCCCGGGACTCCAGGGGGCTGGAAACACCATATATTTT. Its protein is CASSPGLQGAGNTIYF.

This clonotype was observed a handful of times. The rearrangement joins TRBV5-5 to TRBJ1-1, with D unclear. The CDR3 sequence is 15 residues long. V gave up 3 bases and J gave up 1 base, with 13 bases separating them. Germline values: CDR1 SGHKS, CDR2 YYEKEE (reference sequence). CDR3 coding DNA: TGTGCCAGCAGCTGGGAATGGCCAGGGAACACTGAAGCTTTCTTT. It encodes CASSWEWPGNTEAFF. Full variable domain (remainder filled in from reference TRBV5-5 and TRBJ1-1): DAGVTQSPTHLIKTRGQQVTLRCSPISGHKSVSWYQQVLGQGPQFIFQYYEKEERGRGNFPDRFSARQFPNYSSELNVNALLLGDSALYLCASSWEWPGNTEAFFGQGTRLTVV.

DNA for the CDR3: TGTGCCAGCAGCTCGATCCAGGGACTAGCAGATACGCAGTATTTT. Protein product: CASSSIQGLADTQYF. V usage is TRBV11-2 and J usage is TRBJ2-3; 8 bases fit TRBD2. CDR1 SGHAT and CDR2 FQNNGV come from the germline V gene. V was clipped by 4 bases and J by 4 bases; unmatched bases: 7. This CDR3 is built from 15 residues.

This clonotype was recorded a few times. CDR3 region: CASSPRRPENTEAFF. CDR3 bases: TGTGCCAGCTCACCAAGACGCCCAGAGAACACTGAAGCTTTCTTT. The chain is built from TRBV18 and TRBJ1-1, with D unresolved. The germline V gene has CDR1 KGHSH and CDR2 LQKENI. The CDR3 totals 15 residues. V lost 2 bases and J lost 1, with 11 bases in between.

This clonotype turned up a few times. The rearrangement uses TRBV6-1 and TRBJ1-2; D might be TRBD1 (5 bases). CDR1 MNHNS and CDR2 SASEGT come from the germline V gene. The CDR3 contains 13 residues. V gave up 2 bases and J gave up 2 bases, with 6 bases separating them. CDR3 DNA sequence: TGTGCCAGCAGTGAACGGGACAACTATGGCTACACCTTC. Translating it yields CASSERDNYGYTF.

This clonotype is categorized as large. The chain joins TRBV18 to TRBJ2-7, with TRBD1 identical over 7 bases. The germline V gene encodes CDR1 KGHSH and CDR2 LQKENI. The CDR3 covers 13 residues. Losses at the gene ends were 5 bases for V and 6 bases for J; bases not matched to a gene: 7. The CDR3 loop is CASSSTGVSEQYF. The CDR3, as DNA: TGTGCCAGCTCATCAACAGGGGTTAGCGAGCAGTACTTC.

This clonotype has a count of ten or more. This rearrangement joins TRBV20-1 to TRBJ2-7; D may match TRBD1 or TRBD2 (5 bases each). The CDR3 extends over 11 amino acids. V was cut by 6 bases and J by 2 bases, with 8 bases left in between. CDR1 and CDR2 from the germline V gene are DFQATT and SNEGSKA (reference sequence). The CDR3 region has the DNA TGCAGTGCCCGGGACGCCTACGAGCAGTACTTC. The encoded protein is CSARDAYEQYF.